This is a list of T cell receptor beta chains from one sample in a study of neoadjuvant anti-PD-1 for oral cavity cancer. Assay: immunoSEQ multiplex PCR; the TCRdb copy retains only in-frame clones and omits some. The sample comprises over 65,000 clones, roughly nine tenths of which are singletons, and around 2.7% rests with the top ten. The sequencing used PBMCs, collected after nivolumab (anti-PD-1) treatment. The receptors originated from a person aged 40 to 85 with oral cavity squamous cell carcinoma. The CDR3 runs from the conserved cysteine through the conserved F or W.

>TRBV6-1|TRBJ1-2
CASREGLDYGYTF
>TRBV5-1|TRBJ2-3
CASSLVTSGGELYF
>TRBV10-1|TRBJ2-1
CATSGSRSGKNEQFF
>TRBV5-4|TRBJ2-3
CASSSDTQYF
>TRBV2|TRBJ1-4
CASRDRDRGEKLFF
>TRBV30|TRBJ1-2
CAWPRGGGGYTF
>TRBV7-6|TRBJ1-3
CASSKSPFGGGNTIYF
>TRBV5-1|TRBJ2-2
CASSLLSGTTGELFF
>TRBV6-1|TRBJ2-1
CASSDASGITSYNEQFF
>TRBV19|TRBJ2-5
CASSETGPSGGPTRETQYF
>TRBV5-4|TRBJ1-2
CASSLGQGNYGYTF